This T cell receptor (beta chain) is drawn from a study of blood T cell repertoires in COVID-19. About the research overall: COVID-19 samples, acute and convalescent, were from the United States, Italy and Spain. PBMCs, B-cell-depleted T cells, or T cells provided the cDNA or gDNA that made up the material.

Cohort placement rested on clinical history that participants reported themselves. The repertoire was sequenced with immunoSEQ multiplex PCR; TCRdb's copy has only in-frame clones and lacks some. The sample holds under 150,000 clones; around four fifths are singletons and the top ten take around 6.2%. The CDR3 spans 15 residues. Germline CDR1 is SGHAT and CDR2 is FQNNGV. The ends lost 5 bases at V and 1 base at J; junction bases unmatched: 7. The chain recombines TRBV11-2 with TRBJ2-5; TRBD2 matches 7 bases. This receptor was obtained from a woman in her forties who had recovered from COVID-19. Sequencing used PBMCs or T cells enriched from blood (not recorded which). This chain's CDR3 is CASSAGEGSQETQYF. The CDR3 DNA reads as TGTGCCAGCAGCGCCGGGGAGGGGTCCCAAGAGACCCAGTACTTC.